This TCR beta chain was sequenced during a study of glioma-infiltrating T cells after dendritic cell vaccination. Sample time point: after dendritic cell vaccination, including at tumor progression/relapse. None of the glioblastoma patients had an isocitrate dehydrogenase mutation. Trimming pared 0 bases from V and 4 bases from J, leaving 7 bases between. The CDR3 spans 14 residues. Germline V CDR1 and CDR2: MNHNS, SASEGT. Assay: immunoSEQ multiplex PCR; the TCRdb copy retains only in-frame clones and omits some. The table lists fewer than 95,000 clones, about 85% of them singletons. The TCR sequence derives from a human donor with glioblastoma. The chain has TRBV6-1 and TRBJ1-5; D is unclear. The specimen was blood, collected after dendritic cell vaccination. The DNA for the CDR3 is TGTGCCAGCAGTGAAGCGGCGGGGAATCAGCCCCAGCATTTT. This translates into CASSEAAGNQPQHF.